The next 27 T cell receptor beta chains were all read from a single sample in a study of blood T cell repertoires in COVID-19. Assay: immunoSEQ multiplex PCR; the TCRdb copy retains only in-frame clones and omits some. The sample yields 80,000 to 100,000 clones, 81% seen once. The sequenced sample consisted of peripheral blood. These receptors came from a man aged 55 to 69 with acute or convalescent COVID-19.

The chain employs TRBV7-2 and TRBJ2-2; 15 nucleotides line up with TRBD2. This CDR3 is 18 amino acids long. J was trimmed by 5 bases and V by 5 bases; bases with no gene match: 9. CDR1 is SGHTA and CDR2 is FQGNSA in the germline V gene. CDR3 sequence: CASSPRTGTSGRTGELFF. In DNA, the CDR3 is TGTGCCAGCAGCCCCCGTACCGGGACTAGCGGGAGGACCGGGGAGCTGTTTTTT.

The genes are TRBV9 and TRBJ1-6, with D unclear. Trimming left V 1 base short and J 5 bases short, with 7 bases between. This CDR3 is 14 amino acids long. Germline CDR1 SGDLS, CDR2 YYNGEE. The CDR3 here is CASSVKPDNSPLHF. The DNA for the CDR3 is TGTGCCAGCAGCGTAAAACCAGATAATTCACCCCTCCACTTT.

The J gene is TRBJ1-5, the V gene TRBV28; D gene uncertain. V was cut by 5 bases and J by 5 bases, with 13 bases left in between. Germline CDR1 MDHEN, CDR2 SYDVKM. This CDR3 has 14 residues. CDR3 DNA: TGTGCCAGCAGTCCGACGGGGTTGCATCAGCCCCAGCATTTT. Translating gives CASSPTGLHQPQHF.

The chain has TRBV5-4 and TRBJ2-7; 12 bases agree with TRBD2. V lost 3 bases to trimming and J lost 2 bases; unmatched junction nucleotides: 9. The CDR3 runs to 17 residues. Germline-derived CDR1 and CDR2 are SGHNT and YYREEE (reference sequence). The chain's CDR3 is CASSSGRLAGAAYEQYF. CDR3 nucleotide sequence: TGTGCCAGCAGCTCCGGAAGACTAGCGGGAGCTGCCTACGAGCAGTACTTC.

V and J are TRBV11-3 and TRBJ2-3; 7 bases line up with TRBD1. V lost 5 bases, J lost 1 base, and 6 bases stayed unmatched. CDR1 is SGHNT, CDR2 YENEEA, per germline. The CDR3 consists of 15 residues. The CDR3 sequence is CASSRRTGGTDTQYF. CDR3 coding DNA: TGTGCCAGCAGCCGCCGAACAGGGGGCACAGATACGCAGTATTTT.

The chain links TRBV7-9 to TRBJ2-5, with TRBD2 identical over 7 bases. This CDR3 is 15 amino acids long. V lost 0 bases to trimming and J lost 2 bases; unmatched junction nucleotides: 3. CDR1 and CDR2 (germline): SEHNR, FQNEAQ (reference sequence). The CDR3 region has the DNA TGTGCCAGCAGCTTAGCTGTGGGGGGGCAAGAGACCCAGTACTTC. As protein: CASSLAVGGQETQYF.

V and J are TRBV5-5 and TRBJ2-7; no definite D call. The length of the CDR3 is 15 residues. In germline, CDR1 is SGHKS, CDR2 YYEKEE (reference sequence). The germline V and J ends were trimmed by 0 bases and 4 bases, with 14 bases remaining between them. The CDR3 DNA sequence: TGTGCCAGCAGCTTGGGTGGGCCATCGCTGTACGAGCAGTACTTC. Translating gives CASSLGGPSLYEQYF. Full variable domain (remainder filled in from reference TRBV5-5 and TRBJ2-7): DAGVTQSPTHLIKTRGQQVTLRCSPISGHKSVSWYQQVLGQGPQFIFQYYEKEERGRGNFPDRFSARQFPNYSSELNVNALLLGDSALYLCASSLGGPSLYEQYFGPGTRLTVT.

This clone was counted between two and nine times. The CDR3 DNA reads as TGTGCCAGCAGTTACACAGGGGGCACTAATGAAAAACTGTTTTTT. Its protein is CASSYTGGTNEKLFF. The chain employs TRBV6-6 and TRBJ1-4, with 9 positions matching TRBD1. Germline V gives CDR1 MNHNY, CDR2 SVGAGI (reference sequence). The CDR3 spans 15 residues. The V gene end was trimmed by 2 bases and the J gene end by 2 bases; junction bases not matched to a gene: 0.

The V gene is TRBV25-1, the J gene TRBJ1-6; weak D call: TRBD1 (6 bases). This CDR3 region has 14 residues. Between the trimmed V and J ends, which lost 7 bases and 7 bases, there was a span of 14 bases. Per the germline V gene, CDR1 is MGHDK and CDR2 is SYGVNS. Here the CDR3 reads CASTIQGFNSPLHF. CDR3 nucleotides: TGTGCCAGCACTATACAGGGTTTCAATTCACCCCTCCACTTT.

This sequence joins TRBV28 and TRBJ1-2, with TRBD1 matching 7 bases. The CDR3 consists of 15 residues. After removal of 6 bases from V and 5 bases from J, the junction contained 12 bases not matched to a gene. Germline values: CDR1 MDHEN, CDR2 SYDVKM. The CDR3 coding sequence is TGTGCCAGCAGCCAAGACGACAGGGTAGGATATGGCTACACCTTC. It translates to CASSQDDRVGYGYTF.

This clone was counted a single time. The CDR3 coding sequence is TGTGCCAGCAGTTACGACCGACGGGTAAACTATGGCTACACCTTC. Translated: CASSYDRRVNYGYTF. V usage is TRBV6-2 or TRBV6-3 and J usage is TRBJ1-2; D is ambiguous. Germline V gene data show CDR1 as MNHEY and CDR2 as SVGEGT. The CDR3 extends over 15 amino acids. V was cut by 2 bases and J by 2 bases, with 12 bases left in between.

The rearrangement links TRBV5-4 to TRBJ2-2; D unclear. V gave up 0 bases and J gave up 7 bases, with 4 bases separating them. CDR1 and CDR2 from the germline V gene are SGHNT and YYREEE (reference sequence). This CDR3 contains 12 residues. CDR3 coding DNA: TGTGCCAGCAGCTTGGACAGCGGGGAGCTGTTTTTT. It specifies CASSLDSGELFF.

The chain combines TRBV5-1 with TRBJ2-7; D gene uncertain. Germline assignment: CDR1 SGHRS and CDR2 YFSETQ. The CDR3 spans 14 residues. V gave up 4 bases and J gave up 2 bases, with 13 bases separating them. The CDR3 DNA sequence: TGCGCCAGCAGCGTCTCCCTCCAGGCCTACGAGCAGTACTTC. Protein product: CASSVSLQAYEQYF.

The chain couples TRBV6-2 or TRBV6-3 to TRBJ1-5; 8 bases agree with TRBD1. The ends lost 2 bases at V and 6 bases at J; junction bases unmatched: 3. Germline values: CDR1 MNHEY, CDR2 SVGEGT. This CDR3 has 14 residues. CDR3 region: CASSYTTGAQPQHF. CDR3 coding DNA: TGTGCCAGCAGTTACACGACAGGGGCTCAGCCCCAGCATTTT.

V and J are TRBV5-8 and TRBJ1-5, with a weak D call TRBD1 (5 bases). V lost 2 bases and J lost 6, with 12 bases in between. Germline CDR1 reads SGHTS; CDR2 reads YDEGEE. The CDR3 loop spans 14 amino acids. In DNA form, the CDR3 reads TGTGCCAGCAGCTTTCAAGGGGTGGGTCAGCCCCAGCATTTT. This encodes CASSFQGVGQPQHF.

The chain is built from TRBV19 and TRBJ2-5, with a possible D match to TRBD2 (5 bases). This CDR3 spans 15 amino acids. Per the germline V gene, CDR1 is LNHDA and CDR2 is SQIVND (reference sequence). Between the trimmed V and J ends, which lost 5 bases and 5 bases, there was a span of 18 bases. CDR3 protein: CASSRTPDLFETQYF. CDR3 sequence (DNA): TGTGCCAGTAGTCGGACTCCAGACCTCTTCGAGACCCAGTACTTC.

The chain has TRBV5-1 and TRBJ2-5; tentative D call: TRBD2 (6 bases). The CDR3 runs to 17 residues. V was pared by 1 base and J by 5 bases, with 21 bases between. The germline CDR1 and CDR2 sequences are SGHRS and YFSETQ. This CDR3 is CASSLPYLASGRETQYF. CDR3 sequence (DNA): TGCGCCAGCAGCTTGCCCTATCTAGCGAGCGGTCGGGAGACCCAGTACTTC.

The rearrangement joins TRBV6-5 to TRBJ2-2; TRBD1 might be the D (5 bases). V gave up 10 bases and J gave up 2 bases, with 11 bases separating them. Germline V gene data show CDR1 as MNHEY and CDR2 as SVGAGI. CDR3 length: 13 residues. The CDR3 region has the DNA TGTGCCAACAGGAGCCCAAACACCGGGGAGCTGTTTTTT. Its protein is CANRSPNTGELFF.

The chain carries TRBV19 and TRBJ2-2; 13 bases line up with TRBD2. The CDR3 contains 18 residues. The germline CDR1 and CDR2 sequences are LNHDA and SQIVND (reference sequence). V shed 5 bases, J shed 4 bases, and the junction held 10 bases outside the gene matches. DNA of the CDR3: TGTGCCAGTAGTCCCCGGACTAGCGGGAGATTGGGCACCGGGGAGCTGTTTTTT. Protein product: CASSPRTSGRLGTGELFF.

The chain links TRBV27 to TRBJ2-2, with 7 bases that match TRBD1. The germline V gene encodes CDR1 MNHEY and CDR2 SMNVEV (reference sequence). Trimming cost V 5 bases and J 5 bases; bases outside gene matches: 11. The CDR3 totals 16 residues. The CDR3 DNA reads TGTGCCAGCAGTGCAAGAAAGGGGGCGCATACCGGGGAGCTGTTTTTT. It yields the protein CASSARKGAHTGELFF.

The chain uses TRBV6-5 and TRBJ2-3; weak D call: TRBD2 (6 bases). The germline gives CDR1 MNHEY, CDR2 SVGAGI. V was pared by 8 bases and J by 4 bases, with 10 bases between. The CDR3 extends over 12 amino acids. The CDR3 reads CASSRGSDTQYF. CDR3 DNA sequence: TGTGCCAGCTCTCGGGGGTCAGATACGCAGTATTTT.

The rearrangement links TRBV10-3 to TRBJ2-5, with 11 bases matching TRBD2. The CDR3 covers 16 residues. J was trimmed by 2 bases and V by 3 bases; bases with no gene match: 5. The germline CDR1 and CDR2 sequences are ENHRY and SYGVKD. The DNA of the CDR3 is TGTGCCATCAGTGACACTAGCGGGAGTGGGCAAGAGACCCAGTACTTC. Translating gives CAISDTSGSGQETQYF.

The chain uses TRBV3-1 (or the pseudogene TRBV3-2) and TRBJ2-6; 8 bases align to TRBD1. This CDR3 is built from 15 residues. Germline trimming cut 4 bases from V and 4 bases from J; bases unmatched to any gene: 3. Per the germline V gene, CDR1 is LGHDT and CDR2 is YNNKEL (reference sequence). The CDR3 sequence: CASSLDRVGANVLTF. The CDR3 DNA reads TGTGCCAGCAGCCTGGACAGGGTCGGGGCCAACGTCCTGACTTTC.

This chain links TRBV7-2 with TRBJ2-2, with TRBD2 matching over 9 bases. The CDR3 extends over 15 amino acids. V gave up 5 bases and J gave up 1 base; unmatched junction bases: 2. Per the germline V gene, CDR1 is SGHTA and CDR2 is FQGNSA. This CDR3 is CASSPSGMNTGELFF. The CDR3 region has the DNA TGTGCCAGCAGCCCTAGCGGGATGAACACCGGGGAGCTGTTTTTT.

V and J are TRBV20-1 and TRBJ1-2; D is ambiguous. V was pared by 6 bases and J by 7 bases, with 12 bases between. The CDR3 runs 11 residues. The germline CDR1 and CDR2 sequences are DFQATT and SNEGSKA (reference sequence). CDR3 residues: CSASRGVGYTF. CDR3 coding DNA: TGCAGTGCCAGTCGGGGTGTTGGCTACACCTTC.

The genes are TRBV9 and TRBJ2-2, with TRBD1 as a possible D gene (6 bases). The V end was cut by 1 base, the J end by 0 bases, with 10 bases between. The CDR3 is 16 amino acids. CDR1 is SGDLS and CDR2 is YYNGEE in the germline V gene. CDR3 amino acids: CASSVRDKANTGELFF. The CDR3 DNA reads TGTGCCAGCAGCGTAAGGGACAAAGCGAACACCGGGGAGCTGTTTTTT.

A few counts support this clone. This chain uses TRBV5-5 with TRBJ1-3; 8 nucleotides agree with TRBD1. The trim removed 4 bases at V and 3 bases at J, leaving 6 bases unmatched. The CDR3 consists of 15 residues. Germline V CDR1 and CDR2: SGHKS, YYEKEE (reference sequence). The CDR3 nucleotides are TGTGCCAGCAGCACGAGGACAGGGAATGGAAACACCATATATTTT. This encodes CASSTRTGNGNTIYF.